This T cell receptor (beta chain) emerged from a study of cytomegalovirus exposure and HLA in healthy donors. PCR amplification relied on 60 Vbeta primers (plus 13 Jbeta primers). Profiling relied on immunoSEQ multiplex PCR, and the TCRdb table lists in-frame clones only, not all of them. The sample yields about 200,000 clones, roughly 84% seen once. Study-level points and caveats: Investigators reported under 200 TCR beta chains as tied to cytomegalovirus. Some V segments, including TRBV6-2 and TRBV6-3, were excluded as indistinguishable. A later analysis by the authors found several of the most significant clusters apparently linked to common viral pathogens.

Regarding this clone: The antigen is not known.

Deletions cut 2 bases from V and 3 bases from J, with 10 bases between. Germline assignment: CDR1 SGHAT and CDR2 FQNNGV. The CDR3 totals 14 residues. The origin of this receptor is a man in his fifties or sixties in good health and CMV-seronegative. This chain links TRBV11-2 with TRBJ1-1; D unresolved. Specimen: PBMCs. The CDR3 region is CASSLRRGYTEAFF. As DNA, the CDR3 is TGTGCCAGCAGCTTAAGGCGGGGTTACACTGAAGCTTTCTTT.